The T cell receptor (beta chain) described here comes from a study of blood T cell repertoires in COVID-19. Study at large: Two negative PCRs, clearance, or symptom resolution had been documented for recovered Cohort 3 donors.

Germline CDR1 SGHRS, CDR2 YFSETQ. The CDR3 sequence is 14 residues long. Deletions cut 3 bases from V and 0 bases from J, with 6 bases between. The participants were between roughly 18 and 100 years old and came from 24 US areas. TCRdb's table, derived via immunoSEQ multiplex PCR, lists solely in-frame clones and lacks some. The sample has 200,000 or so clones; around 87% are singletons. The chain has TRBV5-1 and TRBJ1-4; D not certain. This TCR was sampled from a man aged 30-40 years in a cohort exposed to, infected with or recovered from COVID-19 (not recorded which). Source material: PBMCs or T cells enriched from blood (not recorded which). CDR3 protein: CASSSSATNEKLFF. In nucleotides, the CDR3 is TGCGCCAGCAGCTCAAGCGCAACTAATGAAAAACTGTTTTTT.